The T cell receptor (beta chain) described here comes from a study of cytomegalovirus exposure and HLA in healthy donors. There were likely unrecorded immune exposures, though donors were nominally healthy when sampled. V lost 0 bases to trimming and J lost 0 bases, with 9 bases between them. This CDR3 is 15 amino acids long. CDR1 and CDR2 (germline): LNHNV, YYDKDF (reference sequence). Amplification used 60 Vbeta primers and 13 Jbeta primers. Only in-frame clones appear in the TCRdb table, and some are missing; sequencing was by immunoSEQ multiplex PCR. The sample holds fewer than 200,000 clones, about 88% seen once.

This TCR derives from a girl in the first two years of life in good health and CMV-seronegative. The specimen was PBMCs. The V and J genes are TRBV15 and TRBJ2-7, with TRBD2 as a possible D gene (5 bases). CDR3 nucleotides: TGTGCCACCAGCAGAGATCTCGGGGTCTCCTACGAGCAGTACTTC. Protein: CATSRDLGVSYEQYF.